The 31 T cell receptor beta chains given below trace back to one sample, sequenced in a study of CD4+ T cells in melanoma. Sequencing used immunoSEQ multiplex PCR; TCRdb keeps in-frame clones, though not all of them. This table has thousands of clones, about 64% appearing once. Sample: cells from a culture (not recorded whether cultured in vitro). The receptors derive from a human donor with melanoma.

The V and J genes are TRBV19 and TRBJ1-2; D is perhaps TRBD1 (5 bases). Germline CDR1 LNHDA, CDR2 SQIVND (reference sequence). V shed 6 bases and J shed 3 bases, with 8 bases lying between them. This CDR3 is built from 12 residues. In nucleotides, the CDR3 is TGTGCCAGTAGACGGGGGGACTATGGCTACACCTTC. Residues: CASRRGDYGYTF. Together with reference TRBV19 and TRBJ1-2, the CDR3 gives the full variable domain: DGGITQSPKYLFRKEGQNVTLSCEQNLNHDAMYWYRQDPGQGLRLIYYSQIVNDFQKGDIAEGYSVSREKKESFPLTVTSAQKNPTAFYLCASRRGDYGYTFGSGTRLTVV.

The chain carries TRBV7-2 and TRBJ2-5; 9 bases align to TRBD1. Unmatched junction bases numbered 3, after V lost 6 bases and J lost 4 bases. The germline CDR1 and CDR2 sequences are SGHTA and FQGNSA. This CDR3 region has 13 residues. The CDR3 reads CASSRTGAETQYF. CDR3 sequence (DNA): TGTGCCAGCAGTCGGACAGGGGCAGAGACCCAGTACTTC. Based on the CDR3 plus reference TRBV7-2 and TRBJ2-5, the full variable domain is GAGVSQSPSNKVTEKGKDVELRCDPISGHTALYWYRQSLGQGLEFLIYFQGNSAPDKSGLPSDRFSAERTGGSVSTLTIQRTQQEDSAVYLCASSRTGAETQYFGPGTRLLVL.

This clone was observed a few times. The chain combines TRBV28 with TRBJ1-2, with D unclear. V was pared by 3 bases and J by 2 bases, with 7 bases between. This CDR3 comprises 13 residues. Germline CDR1 MDHEN, CDR2 SYDVKM. The CDR3 nucleotides are TGTGCCAGCAGTTTGGCAGCAAACTATGGCTACACCTTC. Translation gives CASSLAANYGYTF.

In its sample, this clone was seen a few times. The chain links TRBV19 to TRBJ2-3, with D possibly TRBD1 on 5 matching bases. This CDR3 contains 14 residues. Trimming pared 2 bases from V and 6 bases from J, leaving 12 bases between. Germline V lookup: CDR1 LNHDA, CDR2 SQIVND (reference sequence). In DNA form, the CDR3 reads TGTGCCAGTAGTATAACTTCAGGGTGGGATACGCAGTATTTT. It specifies CASSITSGWDTQYF.

The V gene is TRBV4-1, the J gene TRBJ1-2, with 12 bases that match TRBD1. Germline V gene lookup returns CDR1 MGHRA and CDR2 YSYEKL. The CDR3 is 17 residues long. V dropped 0 bases and J dropped 7; count of bases not matched to a gene: 9. The CDR3 nucleotides are TGCGCCAGCAGCCAAGACGTCGGGACAGGGGGCGCCTCTGGCTACACCTTC. Its protein is CASSQDVGTGGASGYTF.

This clone was observed once. This chain links TRBV2 with TRBJ1-6, with 10 bases aligning to TRBD1. V shed 6 bases, J shed 11 bases, and the junction held 7 bases outside the gene matches. This CDR3 is built from 14 residues. Per the germline V gene, CDR1 is SNHLY and CDR2 is FYNNEI. In DNA, the CDR3 is TGTGCCAGCAGCTGGACAGGGGGTGCTGCACCCCTCCACTTT. It codes for CASSWTGGAAPLHF.

The rearrangement joins TRBV7-9 to TRBJ2-1; D is ambiguous. Germline V CDR1 and CDR2: SEHNR, FQNEAQ (reference sequence). Trimming took off 3 bases at V and 4 bases at J, with 10 bases between the two ends. The CDR3 sequence is 14 residues long. The DNA of the CDR3 is TGTGCCAGCAGCTTGGGGTTGGAGTACAATGAGCAGTTCTTC. Amino acids: CASSLGLEYNEQFF.

This chain joins TRBV18 and TRBJ1-3, with a possible D match to TRBD1 (6 bases). The CDR3 consists of 16 residues. V lost 4 bases and J lost 1, with 14 bases in between. The germline V gene encodes CDR1 KGHSH and CDR2 LQKENI. The CDR3 sequence: CASSLGTPDSGNTIYF. CDR3 sequence (DNA): TGTGCCAGCTCACTTGGGACACCAGATTCTGGAAACACCATATATTTT.

The chain employs TRBV4-1 and TRBJ1-5; no firm D call. This CDR3 spans 15 amino acids. Trimming took 0 bases from V and 6 from J, leaving 12 bases between them. Germline V CDR1 and CDR2: MGHRA, YSYEKL. In DNA, the CDR3 is TGCGCCAGCAGCCAAGAGTTTGCGGGATTTCAGCCCCAGCATTTT. Protein sequence: CASSQEFAGFQPQHF.

The DNA of the CDR3 is TGCGCCAGCAGCAACGCGCCTTCAGCTTACGAGCAGTACTTC. Translation gives CASSNAPSAYEQYF. The rearrangement links TRBV10-1 to TRBJ2-7; D is uncertain. Trimming pared 6 bases from V and 4 bases from J, leaving 16 bases between. The CDR3 length is 14 residues. Germline V gene lookup returns CDR1 WNHNN and CDR2 SYGVQD (reference sequence).

This chain connects TRBV7-9 to TRBJ1-2; no definite D call. The V gene lost 5 bases and the J gene lost 7 bases, with 11 bases spanning the gap. The CDR3 is 12 amino acids. From germline, CDR1 is SEHNR and CDR2 FQNEAQ (reference sequence). CDR3 amino acids: CASSPGDSGYTF. In nucleotides, the CDR3 is TGTGCCAGCAGCCCCGGGGATTCTGGCTACACCTTC.

This clone came up once. The CDR3 coding sequence is TGTGCCAGCAGCGTAGGCTCCTCCCGGGGGCCCGTAATAACTAGCACAGATACGCAGTATTTT. Translating it yields CASSVGSSRGPVITSTDTQYF. The chain couples TRBV9 to TRBJ2-3, with D possibly being TRBD1 or TRBD2 (6 bases each). V dropped 0 bases and J dropped 0 bases, with 26 bases sitting between them. Germline-derived CDR1 and CDR2 are SGDLS and YYNGEE. CDR3 size: 21 residues.

This clone was counted once. J is TRBJ1-6 and V is TRBV13; 11 nucleotides align to TRBD1. The length of the CDR3 is 15 residues. With V trimmed by 3 bases and J by 10 bases, 5 bases remained unmatched. The germline CDR1 and CDR2 sequences are PRHDT and FYEKMQ (reference sequence). The chain's CDR3 is CASSFGQGAGSPLHF. CDR3 bases: TGTGCCAGCAGCTTCGGACAGGGGGCTGGATCACCCCTCCACTTT.

The V and J genes are TRBV10-3 and TRBJ1-1, with no clear D. The CDR3 runs 14 residues. Germline V gene lookup returns CDR1 ENHRY and CDR2 SYGVKD. V was pared by 2 bases and J by 4 bases, with 11 bases between. The CDR3, as DNA: TGTGCCATCAGTGAGCCCAAAGAGCTCACTGAAGCTTTCTTT. This sequence encodes CAISEPKELTEAFF.

The sample holds one count of this clone. V gene TRBV29-1 combines with J gene TRBJ1-2; D is possibly TRBD1 (6 bases). Germline V lookup: CDR1 SQVTM, CDR2 ANQGSEA. The ends were cut back, 3 bases at V and 7 bases at J, with 12 bases in the middle. The CDR3 has 12 residues. The DNA for the CDR3 is TGCAGCGTTGAGGGGGCTTCGGGTGGCTACACCTTC. Translated, it gives CSVEGASGGYTF.

The sample holds a few counts of this clone. This chain connects TRBV24-1 to TRBJ1-1; D may be TRBD1 (6 bases). Germline CDR1 KGHDR, CDR2 SFDVKD. Trimming took 1 base from V and 11 from J, leaving 10 bases between them. This CDR3 region has 12 residues. As DNA, the CDR3 is TGTGCCACCAGTGATTTACAGGGAGAGGCTTTCTTT. Protein: CATSDLQGEAFF.

By sample fraction, this clone is medium-sized. The rearrangement uses TRBV5-6 and TRBJ1-2; a weak D match, TRBD1 (6 bases). There are 14 residues in the CDR3. V lost 0 bases and J 6 bases, leaving 12 bases between the germline ends. Germline lookup yields CDR1 SGHDT and CDR2 YYEEEE. CDR3 loop: CASSLGGAPHGYTF. The CDR3, as DNA: TGTGCCAGCAGCTTGGGGGGGGCTCCTCATGGCTACACCTTC.

The V and J genes are TRBV10-2 and TRBJ2-1; D not certain. Germline V gene lookup returns CDR1 WSHSY and CDR2 SAAADI. The CDR3 contains 14 residues. V lost 2 bases, J lost 3 bases, and 8 bases lay in between. CDR3 nucleotides: TGCGCCAGCAGTGAGGGCCCGGACTACAATGAGCAGTTCTTC. This sequence encodes CASSEGPDYNEQFF.

The chain carries TRBV7-9 and TRBJ1-6; no clear D gene. CDR1 and CDR2 from the germline V gene are SEHNR and FQNEAQ (reference sequence). There are 13 residues in the CDR3. The V and J ends lost 1 base and 7 bases respectively, with 5 bases between them. The CDR3 nucleotides are TGTGCCAGCAGCTTAGTCGGAAATTCACCCCTCCACTTT. Residues: CASSLVGNSPLHF. Drawing the rest from reference TRBV7-9 and TRBJ1-6, the complete variable domain is DTGVSQNPRHKITKRGQNVTFRCDPISEHNRLYWYRQTLGQGPEFLTYFQNEAQLEKSRLLSDRFSAERPKGSFSTLEIQRTEQGDSAMYLCASSLVGNSPLHFGNGTRLTVT.

The CDR3 sequence is CASSYSYAGAEQFF. The CDR3 DNA sequence: TGTGCCAGCAGTTACTCGTATGCGGGGGCCGAGCAGTTCTTC. The rearrangement links TRBV6-5 to TRBJ2-1, with D possibly matching TRBD2 (7 bases). Trimming removed 0 bases at V and 10 bases at J, with 13 bases between. This CDR3 has 14 amino acids. The germline CDR1 and CDR2 sequences are MNHEY and SVGAGI.

V gene TRBV11-1 combines with J gene TRBJ2-1; TRBD1 agrees at 7 bases. With 6 bases clipped from V and 8 bases from J, the junction kept 13 bases outside the gene matches. This CDR3 comprises 15 residues. The germline V gene encodes CDR1 SGHAT and CDR2 FQDESV (reference sequence). The CDR3, as DNA: TGTGCCAGCAGTACGTTTAGGGGGCGTGGGGATGAGCAGTTCTTC. Amino acid sequence: CASSTFRGRGDEQFF.

This clone was counted a few times. The chain is built from TRBV30 and TRBJ1-3, with 10 positions matching TRBD1. Germline-derived CDR1 and CDR2 are GTSNPN and SVGIG (reference sequence). This CDR3 spans 19 amino acids. Trimming took 3 bases from V and 3 from J; bases not matched to a gene: 17. CDR3 DNA sequence: TGTGCCTGGAGCCCGGGGCTCGGGAAGACAGGGGGCGGTGGAAACACCATATATTTT. It is translated as CAWSPGLGKTGGGGNTIYF.

The genes are TRBV7-9 and TRBJ2-1; TRBD1 agrees at 9 bases. The junction had 7 bases not matched to a gene; V was cut back by 6 bases and J by 7 bases. CDR1 and CDR2 from the germline V gene are SEHNR and FQNEAQ (reference sequence). The CDR3 totals 14 residues. The CDR3, as DNA: TGTGCCAGCAGACCGGGACAGGGCAAAAATGAGCAGTTCTTC. As protein: CASRPGQGKNEQFF.

The rearrangement uses TRBV7-6 and TRBJ2-2; D uncertain. The CDR3 has 16 residues. V lost 5 bases, J lost 0 bases, and 13 bases lay in between. Looked up from germline, CDR1 is SGHVS and CDR2 is FNYEAQ. The CDR3 loop reads CASSAQLYANTGELFF. DNA of the CDR3: TGTGCCAGCAGCGCCCAATTGTACGCGAACACCGGGGAGCTGTTTTTT.

The chain uses TRBV25-1 and TRBJ1-4; a possible D gene is TRBD1 (5 bases). Between the trimmed V and J ends, which lost 3 bases and 8 bases, there was a span of 13 bases. This CDR3 is 14 amino acids long. Germline V gene lookup returns CDR1 MGHDK and CDR2 SYGVNS. The CDR3 nucleotides are TGTGCCAGCAGTGATTCCGGTCGGGGCGAAAAACTGTTTTTT. It codes for CASSDSGRGEKLFF.

The chain has TRBV19 and TRBJ1-5, with 7 bases aligning to TRBD1. The CDR3 is made up of 14 amino acids. Trimming took 8 bases from V and 7 from J; bases not matched to a gene: 11. Germline V gene data show CDR1 as LNHDA and CDR2 as SQIVND (reference sequence). As DNA, the CDR3 is TGTGCCAGTGCCCCAGGGGGGCCAGGGCAGCCCCAGCATTTT. Translated: CASAPGGPGQPQHF.

V and J are TRBV28 and TRBJ1-2; TRBD1 agrees at 9 bases. The germline gives CDR1 MDHEN, CDR2 SYDVKM. V shed 6 bases and J 6 bases; nucleotides not matched to a gene: 8. There are 14 residues in the CDR3. CDR3 DNA sequence: TGTGCCAGCAGCCCCACAGGGGGCGTAAATGGCTACACCTTC. This encodes CASSPTGGVNGYTF.

A single count supports this clone. V and J are TRBV7-8 and TRBJ2-5; 13 nucleotides agree with TRBD2. V dropped 4 bases and J dropped 5; count of bases not matched to a gene: 1. The CDR3 covers 14 residues. Looked up from germline, CDR1 is SGHVS and CDR2 is FQNEAQ. DNA of the CDR3: TGTGCCAGCAGCTCGACTAGCGGGGGGGAGACCCAGTACTTC. This encodes CASSSTSGGETQYF.

The rearrangement links TRBV11-2 to TRBJ1-1; D is possibly TRBD1 (5 bases). Trimming pared 0 bases from V and 12 bases from J, leaving 11 bases between. CDR3 length: 12 amino acids. Germline V gene lookup returns CDR1 SGHAT and CDR2 FQNNGV. The CDR3 here is CASSLEEGRSFF. The DNA for the CDR3 is TGTGCCAGCAGCTTAGAGGAGGGGCGTTCTTTCTTT.

This chain uses TRBV29-1 with TRBJ1-4, with TRBD1 identical over 7 bases. The CDR3 runs to 13 residues. The germline V gene has CDR1 SQVTM and CDR2 ANQGSEA. V gave up 6 bases and J gave up 8 bases; unmatched junction bases: 9. CDR3 in DNA: TGCAGCGTGGGGGTGCAGGGGGTGGAAAAACTGTTTTTT. As protein: CSVGVQGVEKLFF.

V and J are TRBV10-1 and TRBJ1-1; maybe TRBD1 (5 bases). V was trimmed by 10 bases and J by 1 base, leaving 19 bases between them. Looked up from germline, CDR1 is WNHNN and CDR2 is SYGVQD (reference sequence). The CDR3 length is 15 residues. In DNA form, the CDR3 reads TGCGCCACCCCCCCCGGAGGGGTCCAGAACACTGAAGCTTTCTTT. Translating it yields CATPPGGVQNTEAFF.